Below are 4 T cell receptor beta chains sequenced from a single sample in a study of Ad26.COV2.S vaccination and SARS-CoV-2 variants. Stated treatment: 15 to 20 received Ad26.COV2.S at low or high dose, single or two shots; about five received placebo; per-sample allocation not given. Sampling occurred on day 63 after the first vaccine or placebo injection. Data came from immunoSEQ multiplex PCR; TCRdb stores just in-frame clones and leaves some out. Altogether more than 300,000 clones are present, approximately 86% being singletons, with the ten largest covering approximately 1.9%. Sequences were derived from peripheral blood, sampled in a trial of Ad26.COV2.S vaccine versus placebo. These receptors all come from a person aged 18 to 65 who received the Ad26.COV2.S COVID-19 vaccine or a placebo.

This clone was counted only a few times. The chain is built from TRBV4-1 and TRBJ1-6; the match to TRBD1 covers 10 bases. The junction had 2 bases not matched to a gene; V was cut back by 4 bases and J by 8 bases. The CDR3 is 14 amino acids. Germline CDR1 is MGHRA and CDR2 is YSYEKL. Written as DNA, the CDR3 is TGCGCCAGCAGCCGGGGGACAGGGGATTCACCCCTCCACTTT. Its protein product is CASSRGTGDSPLHF.

The chain is built from TRBV4-3 and TRBJ2-7; D remains unclear. Trimming stripped 0 bases from V and 4 bases from J, with 16 bases between. The germline V gene has CDR1 LGHNA and CDR2 YSLEER. CDR3 length: 16 amino acids. The CDR3: CASSQERDLRVYEQYF. The CDR3, as DNA: TGCGCCAGCAGCCAAGAACGAGATTTACGGGTTTACGAGCAGTACTTC.

The V call is TRBV7-3, the J call TRBJ2-7; TRBD2 agrees at 7 bases. Germline CDR1 SGHTA, CDR2 FQGTGA. This CDR3 comprises 16 residues. The ends lost 4 bases at V and 4 bases at J; junction bases unmatched: 13. The CDR3 DNA reads as TGTGCCAGCAGCTCACCGACTAGCTTAACACCTTACGAGCAGTACTTC. Translated, it gives CASSSPTSLTPYEQYF.

The V gene is TRBV19, the J gene TRBJ2-2; 8 nucleotides match TRBD1. Germline loops: CDR1 LNHDA, CDR2 SQIVND (reference sequence). The CDR3 length is 15 residues. J gave up 7 bases and V 9 bases, and 13 bases lay outside the gene matches. CDR3 sequence reads: CARRVQGAVVGELFF. The CDR3 nucleotides read TGTGCCAGAAGAGTGCAGGGGGCGGTAGTCGGGGAGCTGTTTTTT.